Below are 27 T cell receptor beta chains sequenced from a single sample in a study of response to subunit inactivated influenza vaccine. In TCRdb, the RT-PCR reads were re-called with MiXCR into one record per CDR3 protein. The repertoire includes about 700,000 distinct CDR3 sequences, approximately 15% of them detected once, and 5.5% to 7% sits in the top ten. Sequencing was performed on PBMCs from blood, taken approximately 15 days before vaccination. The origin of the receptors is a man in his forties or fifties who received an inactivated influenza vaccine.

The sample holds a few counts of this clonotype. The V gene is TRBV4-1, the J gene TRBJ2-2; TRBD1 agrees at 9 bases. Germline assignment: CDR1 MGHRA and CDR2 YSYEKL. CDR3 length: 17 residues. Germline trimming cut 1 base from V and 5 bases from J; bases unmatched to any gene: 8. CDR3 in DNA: TGCGCCAGCAGCCAAGTACGGATTGACAGGGGGACCGGGGAGCTGTTTTTT. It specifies CASSQVRIDRGTGELFF.

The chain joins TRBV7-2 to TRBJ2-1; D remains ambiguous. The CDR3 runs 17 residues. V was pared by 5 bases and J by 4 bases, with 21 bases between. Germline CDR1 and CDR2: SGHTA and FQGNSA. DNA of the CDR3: TGTGCCAGCAGCCGGACCCTAGGTCCGGCTTTGTACAATGAGCAGTTCTTC. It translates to CASSRTLGPALYNEQFF.

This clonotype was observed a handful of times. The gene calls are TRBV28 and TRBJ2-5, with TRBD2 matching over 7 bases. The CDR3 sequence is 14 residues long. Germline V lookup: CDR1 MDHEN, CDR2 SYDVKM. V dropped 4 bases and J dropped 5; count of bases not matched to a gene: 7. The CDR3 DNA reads TGTGCCAGCAGTTCTAGCGGAGGGATGGAGACCCAGTACTTC. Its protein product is CASSSSGGMETQYF. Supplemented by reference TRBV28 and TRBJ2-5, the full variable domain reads DVKVTQSSRYLVKRTGEKVFLECVQDMDHENMFWYRQDPGLGLRLIYFSYDVKMKEKGDIPEGYSVSREKKERFSLILESASTNQTSMYLCASSSSGGMETQYFGPGTRLLVL.

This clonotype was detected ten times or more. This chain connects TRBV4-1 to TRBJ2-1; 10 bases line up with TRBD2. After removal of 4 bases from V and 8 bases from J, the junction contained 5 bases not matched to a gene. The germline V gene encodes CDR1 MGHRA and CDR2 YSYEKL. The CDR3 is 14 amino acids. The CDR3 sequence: CASSRIAGGDEQFF. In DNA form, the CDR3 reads TGCGCCAGCAGCCGGATAGCGGGGGGCGATGAGCAGTTCTTC.

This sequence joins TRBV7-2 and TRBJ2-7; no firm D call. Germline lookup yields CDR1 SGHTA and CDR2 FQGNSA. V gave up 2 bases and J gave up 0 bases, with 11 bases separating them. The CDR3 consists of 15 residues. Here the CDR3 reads CASSLFLVSSYEQYF. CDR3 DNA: TGTGCCAGCAGCTTATTTCTGGTGAGCTCCTACGAGCAGTACTTC.

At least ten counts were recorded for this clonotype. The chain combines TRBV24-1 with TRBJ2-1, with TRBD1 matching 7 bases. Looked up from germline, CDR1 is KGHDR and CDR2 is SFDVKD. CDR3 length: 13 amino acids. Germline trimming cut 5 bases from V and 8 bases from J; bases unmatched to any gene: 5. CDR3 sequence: CATSATGSDEQFF. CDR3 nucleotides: TGTGCCACCAGTGCGACAGGGTCGGATGAGCAGTTCTTC.

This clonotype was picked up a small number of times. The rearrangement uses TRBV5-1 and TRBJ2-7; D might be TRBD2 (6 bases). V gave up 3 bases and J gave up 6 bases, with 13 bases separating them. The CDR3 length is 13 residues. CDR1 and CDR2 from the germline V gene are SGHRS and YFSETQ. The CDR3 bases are TGCGCCAGCAGCTCCGGAGGGGCAGTCGAGCAGTACTTC. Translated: CASSSGGAVEQYF.

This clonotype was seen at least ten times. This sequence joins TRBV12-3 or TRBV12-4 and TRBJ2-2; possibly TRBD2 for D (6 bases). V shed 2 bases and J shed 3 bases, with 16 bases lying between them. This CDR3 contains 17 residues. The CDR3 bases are TGTGCCAGCAGTTTAATCTATGGGCGGGGAGACACCGGGGAGCTGTTTTTT. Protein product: CASSLIYGRGDTGELFF.

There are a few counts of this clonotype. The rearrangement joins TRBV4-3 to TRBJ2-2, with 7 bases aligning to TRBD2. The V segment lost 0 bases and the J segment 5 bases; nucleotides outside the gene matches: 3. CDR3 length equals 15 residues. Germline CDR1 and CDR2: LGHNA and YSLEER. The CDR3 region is CASSQEFSGTGELFF. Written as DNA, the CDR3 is TGCGCCAGCAGCCAAGAGTTTAGCGGGACCGGGGAGCTGTTTTTT.

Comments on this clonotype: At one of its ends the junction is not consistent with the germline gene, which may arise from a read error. The chain's CDR3 is CASSPQEGRYSSPLHF. CDR3 nucleotides: TGTGCCAGCAGCCCACAAGAGGGTCGCTATAGTTCACCCCTCCACTTT. The rearrangement links TRBV7-2 to TRBJ1-6; D not certain. The CDR3 has 16 residues. Germline V lookup: CDR1 SGHTA, CDR2 FQGNSA.

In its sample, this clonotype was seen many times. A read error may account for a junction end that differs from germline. This CDR3 is CASTQRGATNEKLFF. The CDR3 bases are TGTGCCAGCACCCAAAGAGGGGCAACTAATGAAAAACTGTTTTTT. The chain is built from TRBV4-2 and TRBJ1-4; D possibly corresponds to TRBD1 (5 bases). Looked up from germline, CDR1 is LGHNA and CDR2 is YNFKEQ. The CDR3 totals 15 residues.

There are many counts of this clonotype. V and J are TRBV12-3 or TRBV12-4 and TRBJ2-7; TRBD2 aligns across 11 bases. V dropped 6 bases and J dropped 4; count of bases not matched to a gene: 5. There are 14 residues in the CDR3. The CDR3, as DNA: TGTGCCAGCAGACCCGGGACTAGCGGTTACGAGCAGTACTTC. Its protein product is CASRPGTSGYEQYF.

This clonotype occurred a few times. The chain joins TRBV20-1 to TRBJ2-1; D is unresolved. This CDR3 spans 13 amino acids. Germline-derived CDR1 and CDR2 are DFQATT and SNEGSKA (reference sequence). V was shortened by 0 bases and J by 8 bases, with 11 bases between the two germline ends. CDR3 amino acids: CSARDPYSHEQFF. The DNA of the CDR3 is TGCAGTGCTAGAGATCCCTATTCCCATGAGCAGTTCTTC.

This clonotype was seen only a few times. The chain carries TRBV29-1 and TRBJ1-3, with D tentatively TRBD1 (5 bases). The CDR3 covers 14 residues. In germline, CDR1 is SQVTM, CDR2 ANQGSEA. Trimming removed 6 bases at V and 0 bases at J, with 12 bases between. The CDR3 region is CSVQGLSSGNTIYF. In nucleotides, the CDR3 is TGCAGCGTGCAGGGCTTATCCTCTGGAAACACCATATATTTT.

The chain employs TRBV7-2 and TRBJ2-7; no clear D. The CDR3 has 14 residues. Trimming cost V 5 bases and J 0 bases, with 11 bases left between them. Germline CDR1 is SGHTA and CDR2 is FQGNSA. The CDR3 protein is CASSPSPVSYEQYF. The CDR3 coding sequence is TGTGCCAGCAGCCCTAGTCCAGTCTCCTACGAGCAGTACTTC.

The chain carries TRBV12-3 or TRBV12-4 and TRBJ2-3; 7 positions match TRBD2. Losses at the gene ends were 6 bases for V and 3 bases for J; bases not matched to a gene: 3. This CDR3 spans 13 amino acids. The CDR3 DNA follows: TGTGCCAGCAGGGGAGGGCCAACAGATACGCAGTATTTT. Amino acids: CASRGGPTDTQYF.

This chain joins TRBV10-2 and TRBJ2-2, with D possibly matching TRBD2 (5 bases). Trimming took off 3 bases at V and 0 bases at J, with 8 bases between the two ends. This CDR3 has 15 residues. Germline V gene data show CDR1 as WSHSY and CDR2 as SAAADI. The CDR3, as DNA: TGCGCCAGCAGTGACACTAGAGCGAACACCGGGGAGCTGTTTTTT. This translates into CASSDTRANTGELFF.

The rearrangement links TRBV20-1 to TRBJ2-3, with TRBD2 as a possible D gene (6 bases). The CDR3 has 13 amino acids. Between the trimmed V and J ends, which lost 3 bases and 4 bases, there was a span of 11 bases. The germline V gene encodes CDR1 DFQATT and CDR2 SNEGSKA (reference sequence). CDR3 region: CSARDGTPDTQYF. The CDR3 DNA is TGCAGTGCTAGGGACGGGACTCCAGATACGCAGTATTTT.

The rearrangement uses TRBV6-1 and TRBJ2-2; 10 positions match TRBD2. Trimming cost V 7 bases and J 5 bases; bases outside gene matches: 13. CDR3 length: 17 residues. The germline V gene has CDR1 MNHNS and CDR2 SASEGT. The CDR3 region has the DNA TGTGCCAGCATCGCCGCGAGCGGGGGGGCGTATACCGGGGAGCTGTTTTTT. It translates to CASIAASGGAYTGELFF.

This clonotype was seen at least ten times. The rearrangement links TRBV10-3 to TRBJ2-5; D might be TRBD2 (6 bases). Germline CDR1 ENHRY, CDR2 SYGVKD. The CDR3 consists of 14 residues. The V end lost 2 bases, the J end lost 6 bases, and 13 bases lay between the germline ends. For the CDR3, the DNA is TGTGCCATCAGTGAGGCTGGAGGGGATAAGACCCAGTACTTC. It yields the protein CAISEAGGDKTQYF.

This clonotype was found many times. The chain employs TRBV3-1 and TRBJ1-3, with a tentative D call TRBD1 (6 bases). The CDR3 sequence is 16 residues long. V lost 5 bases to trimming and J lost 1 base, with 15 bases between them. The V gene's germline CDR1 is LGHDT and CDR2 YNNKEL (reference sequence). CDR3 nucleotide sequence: TGTGCCAGCAGCTCTTCTCTGGGGGCTTCTGGAAACACCATATATTTT. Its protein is CASSSSLGASGNTIYF. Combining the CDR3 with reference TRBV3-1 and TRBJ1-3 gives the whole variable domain DTAVSQTPKYLVTQMGNDKSIKCEQNLGHDTMYWYKQDSKKFLKIMFSYNNKELIINETVPNRFSPKSPDKAHLNLHINSLELGDSAVYFCASSSSLGASGNTIYFGEGSWLTVV.

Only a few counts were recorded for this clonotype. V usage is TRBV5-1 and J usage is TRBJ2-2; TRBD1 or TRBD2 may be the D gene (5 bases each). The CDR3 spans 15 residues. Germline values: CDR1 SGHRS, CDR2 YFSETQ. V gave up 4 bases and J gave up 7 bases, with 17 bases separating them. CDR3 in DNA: TGCGCCAGCAGCCTCGGGACCCAGACTGGCGGGGAGCTGTTTTTT. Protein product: CASSLGTQTGGELFF.

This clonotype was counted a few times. This CDR3 is CASSLVAGEQYF. For the CDR3, the DNA is TGTGCCAGCAGCTTAGTGGCCGGCGAGCAGTACTTC. The rearrangement uses TRBV7-9 and TRBJ2-7; no clear D gene. Germline V CDR1 and CDR2: SEHNR, FQNEAQ (reference sequence). This CDR3 spans 12 amino acids. The V end lost 1 base, the J end lost 6 bases, and 7 bases lay between the germline ends.

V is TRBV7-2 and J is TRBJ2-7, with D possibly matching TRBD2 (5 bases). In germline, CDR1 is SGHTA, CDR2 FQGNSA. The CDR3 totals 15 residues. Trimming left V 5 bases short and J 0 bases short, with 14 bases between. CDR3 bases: TGTGCCAGCAGCCTAGGCAGCGGAACCTCCTACGAGCAGTACTTC. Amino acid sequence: CASSLGSGTSYEQYF.

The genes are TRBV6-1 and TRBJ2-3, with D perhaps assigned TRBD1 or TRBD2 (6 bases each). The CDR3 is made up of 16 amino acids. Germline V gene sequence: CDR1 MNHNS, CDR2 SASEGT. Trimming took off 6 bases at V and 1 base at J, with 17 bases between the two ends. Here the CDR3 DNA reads TGTGCCAGCAGACCGTTGAGGGGGGTTGGCACAGATACGCAGTATTTT. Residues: CASRPLRGVGTDTQYF.

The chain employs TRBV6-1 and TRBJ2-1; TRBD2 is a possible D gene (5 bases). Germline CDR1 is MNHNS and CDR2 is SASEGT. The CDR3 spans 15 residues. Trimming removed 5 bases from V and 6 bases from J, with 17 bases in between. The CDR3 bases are TGTGCCAGCAGTCGGACGAGTGTGGAGGTCAATGAGCAGTTCTTC. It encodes CASSRTSVEVNEQFF.

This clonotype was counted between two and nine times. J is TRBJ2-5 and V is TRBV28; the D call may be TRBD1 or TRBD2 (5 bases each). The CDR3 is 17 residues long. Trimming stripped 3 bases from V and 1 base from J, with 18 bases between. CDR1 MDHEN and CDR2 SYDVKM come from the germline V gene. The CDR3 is CASSFFPGRNPQETQYF. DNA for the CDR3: TGTGCCAGCAGTTTCTTTCCGGGACGGAACCCCCAAGAGACCCAGTACTTC. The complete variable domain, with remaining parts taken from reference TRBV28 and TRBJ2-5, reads DVKVTQSSRYLVKRTGEKVFLECVQDMDHENMFWYRQDPGLGLRLIYFSYDVKMKEKGDIPEGYSVSREKKERFSLILESASTNQTSMYLCASSFFPGRNPQETQYFGPGTRLLVL.